The present T cell receptor beta chain was sequenced within a study of T cell responses to AZD1222 COVID-19 vaccine. General observations from the study: The study sampled repertoires only after the peak T cell response. Mapped onto spike, vaccine-associated CD4 TCRs spanned it and were dominant at 160-218 and 743-854. An increase in Spike-specific TCR breadth and depth was observed after two AZD1222 doses.

The analysis combined second doses at about 4 or about 12 weeks. The germline V and J ends were trimmed by 2 bases and 4 bases, with 6 bases remaining between them. The CDR3 covers 13 residues. From germline, CDR1 is KGHSH and CDR2 LQKENI. Method: immunoSEQ multiplex PCR; TCRdb's copy keeps in-frame clones and lacks some. The sample lists 20,000 to 25,000 clones; around 86% were seen once. Concerning this clone itself: Its specificity is unknown. Other DNA sequences from this sample encode an identical CDR3 as well.

This receptor was obtained from an adult who received the AZD1222 COVID-19 vaccine. The sample here was peripheral blood, taken 28 days after the second AZD1222 dose. The chain combines TRBV18 with TRBJ1-5; no firm D call. CDR3 in amino acids: CASSPGGNQPQHF. In nucleotides, the CDR3 is TGTGCCAGCTCACCAGGAGGAAATCAGCCCCAGCATTTT.